This TCR beta chain was sequenced for a study of long-term antiretroviral therapy in people with HIV. Study-level points and caveats: The clones with expansion before ART were dominant in the repertoire at all time points.

Running of the v3.0 immunoSEQ assay took place at survey level. Sequenced by immunoSEQ multiplex PCR; TCRdb stores in-frame clones only, minus some. The table has tens of thousands of clones, 80% seen once. DNA was extracted from around 1-9.1 million thawed cryopreserved PBMC. There are 10 residues in the CDR3. Germline CDR1 DFQATT, CDR2 SNEGSKA (reference sequence). Germline trimming cut 5 bases from V and 6 bases from J; bases unmatched to any gene: 1. This clone was recorded only once. What it recognizes is unknown. This TCR came from a middle-aged man with HIV. The sample consisted of unsorted PBMCs, taken 0.3 years after starting antiretroviral therapy. J is TRBJ2-7 and V is TRBV20-1, with 7 bases identical to TRBD2. CDR3 bases: TGCAGTGCTTCTAGCGGCGAGCAGTACTTC. Translation: CSASSGEQYF.